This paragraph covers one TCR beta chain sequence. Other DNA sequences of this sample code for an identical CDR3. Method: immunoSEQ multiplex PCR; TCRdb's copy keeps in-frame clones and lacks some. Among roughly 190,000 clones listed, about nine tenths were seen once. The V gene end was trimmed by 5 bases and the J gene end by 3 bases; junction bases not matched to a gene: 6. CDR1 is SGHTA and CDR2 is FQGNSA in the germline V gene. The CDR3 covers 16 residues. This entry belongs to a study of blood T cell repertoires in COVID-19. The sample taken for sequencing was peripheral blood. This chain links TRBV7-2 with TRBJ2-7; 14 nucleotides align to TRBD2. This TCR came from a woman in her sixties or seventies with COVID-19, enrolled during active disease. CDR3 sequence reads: CASSQGLAGDRYEQYF. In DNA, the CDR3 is TGTGCCAGCAGCCAGGGACTAGCGGGAGATCGCTACGAGCAGTACTTC.